A selection of T cell receptor beta chains follows, all from one sample in a study of CD8+CD57+ T cells in acquired aplastic anemia. TCRdb re-called the reads with MiXCR, one entry per CDR3 protein. The repertoire holds approximately 470,000 distinct CDR3 sequences, under 40% seen once, with about 0.8% in the top ten. The sample was sorted CD4+, CD8+, or CD8+CD57+ T cells (not recorded which) from PBMCs. The receptors derive from a human donor with aplastic anemia. Each CDR3 is given with its conserved first and last residue. The order of the fields is D gene, clone size, CDR3 length, V gene, J gene, CDR3 protein, CDR3 DNA. D genes are given only for firm matches. A row's size may be missing; if present it is once, few, many or a size class.

d_gene: TRBD1
abundance: .
len: 15
v_gene: TRBV5-4
j_gene: TRBJ2-7
CDR3aa: CASSLDRGRIYEQYF
CDR3nt: TGTGCCAGCAGCTTGGACAGGGGGCGTATCTACGAGCAGTACTTC

d_gene: .
abundance: many
len: 12
v_gene: TRBV10-3
j_gene: TRBJ2-5
CDR3aa: CAISSGRETQYF
CDR3nt: TGTGCCATCAGCTCGGGTCGTGAGACCCAGTACTTC

d_gene: TRBD1
abundance: .
len: 15
v_gene: TRBV6-1
j_gene: TRBJ1-5
CDR3aa: CASSEPGQGQQPQHF
CDR3nt: TGTGCCAGCAGTGAACCCGGACAGGGACAACAGCCCCAGCATTTT

d_gene: TRBD2
abundance: .
len: 16
v_gene: TRBV11-2
j_gene: TRBJ2-3
CDR3aa: CASSPGLAGVTDTQYF
CDR3nt: TGTGCCAGTAGTCCCGGACTAGCGGGGGTCACAGATACGCAGTATTTT

d_gene: .
abundance: few
len: 13
v_gene: TRBV13
j_gene: TRBJ2-5
CDR3aa: CASSRLVQETQYF
CDR3nt: TGTGCCAGCAGCCGCTTGGTCCAAGAGACCCAGTACTTC

d_gene: .
abundance: .
len: 15
v_gene: TRBV24-1
j_gene: TRBJ2-1
CDR3aa: CASSPGGNSYNEQFF
CDR3nt: TGTGCCAGCTCACCAGGCGGAAACTCCTACAATGAGCAGTTCTTC

d_gene: .
abundance: .
len: 12
v_gene: TRBV7-9
j_gene: TRBJ1-2
CDR3aa: CASSGLGGGYTF
CDR3nt: TGTGCCAGCAGTGGATTGGGGGGGGGCTACACCTTC

d_gene: TRBD1
abundance: many
len: 14
v_gene: TRBV29-1
j_gene: TRBJ2-5
CDR3aa: CSVEKDRAQETQYF
CDR3nt: TGCAGCGTTGAAAAGGACAGGGCACAAGAGACCCAGTACTTC

d_gene: TRBD1
abundance: .
len: 12
v_gene: TRBV19
j_gene: TRBJ1-2
CDR3aa: CAAGDRGAGNTF
CDR3nt: TGTGCAGCTGGGGACAGGGGAGCTGGAAACACCTTC

d_gene: TRBD1
abundance: few
len: 15
v_gene: TRBV20-1
j_gene: TRBJ2-4
CDR3aa: CSASFGTGARNIQYF
CDR3nt: TGCAGTGCTAGCTTCGGGACAGGGGCAAGGAACATTCAGTACTTC

d_gene: .
abundance: many
len: 14
v_gene: TRBV7-2
j_gene: TRBJ2-7
CDR3aa: CASRQGLSSYEQYF
CDR3nt: TGTGCCAGCCGCCAGGGACTTAGCTCCTACGAGCAGTACTTC

d_gene: .
abundance: .
len: 16
v_gene: TRBV7-3
j_gene: TRBJ2-1
CDR3aa: CASTTRALGVVNEQFF
CDR3nt: TGTGCCAGCACCACCCGTGCCCTAGGGGTAGTAAATGAGCAGTTCTTC

d_gene: .
abundance: .
len: 12
v_gene: TRBV7-9
j_gene: TRBJ2-7
CDR3aa: CASSASGLEQYF
CDR3nt: TGTGCCAGCAGCGCGTCGGGTCTCGAGCAGTACTTC

d_gene: .
abundance: .
len: 14
v_gene: TRBV11-1
j_gene: TRBJ2-1
CDR3aa: CASSLEGEGAGQFF
CDR3nt: TGTGCCAGCAGCTTAGAGGGGGAGGGGGCTGGGCAGTTCTTC

d_gene: .
abundance: many
len: 15
v_gene: TRBV10-3
j_gene: TRBJ2-3
CDR3aa: CAISPGATYTDTQYF
CDR3nt: TGTGCCATCAGTCCAGGGGCCACTTACACAGATACGCAGTATTTT

d_gene: .
abundance: once
len: 13
v_gene: TRBV10-3
j_gene: TRBJ1-6
CDR3aa: CAISDTVGNLLHF
CDR3nt: TGTGCCATCAGTGACACGGTGGGAAATCTCCTCCACTTT

d_gene: TRBD2
abundance: once
len: 16
v_gene: TRBV24-1
j_gene: TRBJ2-1
CDR3aa: CATSDASGSVDNEQFF
CDR3nt: TGTGCCACCAGTGACGCTAGCGGGAGCGTCGACAATGAGCAGTTCTTC

d_gene: .
abundance: few
len: 15
v_gene: TRBV12-3/TRBV12-4
j_gene: TRBJ1-5
CDR3aa: CASSPTGTTNQPQHF
CDR3nt: TGTGCCAGCAGTCCCACCGGGACAACAAATCAGCCCCAGCATTTT

d_gene: .
abundance: .
len: 14
v_gene: TRBV25-1
j_gene: TRBJ1-1
CDR3aa: CASSESGVNTEAFF
CDR3nt: TGTGCCAGCAGTGAATCGGGGGTTAACACTGAAGCTTTCTTT

d_gene: TRBD2
abundance: few
len: 18
v_gene: TRBV20-1
j_gene: TRBJ2-1
CDR3aa: CSASRGLAGGTFSNEQFF
CDR3nt: TGCAGTGCTAGTCGAGGACTAGCGGGGGGAACCTTCAGCAATGAGCAGTTCTTC

d_gene: TRBD1
abundance: many
len: 15
v_gene: TRBV29-1
j_gene: TRBJ1-1
CDR3aa: CSVEGQGGFNTEAFF
CDR3nt: TGCAGCGTTGAAGGACAGGGGGGTTTCAACACTGAAGCTTTCTTT

d_gene: .
abundance: .
len: 13
v_gene: TRBV7-2
j_gene: TRBJ2-7
CDR3aa: CASSPVGSYEQYF
CDR3nt: TGTGCCAGCAGCCCAGTGGGCAGCTACGAGCAGTACTTC

d_gene: TRBD2
abundance: .
len: 17
v_gene: TRBV7-6
j_gene: TRBJ2-1
CDR3aa: CASSQRGLAVSYNEQFF
CDR3nt: TGTGCTAGCAGCCAGAGGGGACTAGCGGTCTCCTACAATGAGCAGTTCTTC

d_gene: .
abundance: .
len: 16
v_gene: TRBV5-1
j_gene: TRBJ1-1
CDR3aa: CASSLEAARANTEAFF
CDR3nt: TGCGCCAGCAGCTTGGAGGCTGCCAGGGCGAACACTGAAGCTTTCTTT

d_gene: .
abundance: once
len: 13
v_gene: TRBV29-1
j_gene: TRBJ1-3
CDR3aa: CSAMTTSGNTIYF
CDR3nt: TGCAGCGCTATGACAACCTCTGGAAACACCATATATTTT

d_gene: TRBD1
abundance: many
len: 16
v_gene: TRBV7-8
j_gene: TRBJ1-2
CDR3aa: CASSLTDRQGRQGYTF
CDR3nt: TGTGCCAGCAGCTTAACCGATAGACAGGGAAGGCAAGGCTACACCTTC

d_gene: TRBD2
abundance: many
len: 16
v_gene: TRBV7-2
j_gene: TRBJ2-7
CDR3aa: CASSLLAGGLSYEQYF
CDR3nt: TGTGCCAGCAGCTTATTAGCGGGGGGCCTTTCCTACGAGCAGTACTTC

d_gene: TRBD1
abundance: many
len: 15
v_gene: TRBV2
j_gene: TRBJ1-1
CDR3aa: CASYGVDRGDTEAFF
CDR3nt: TGTGCCAGCTATGGAGTGGACAGGGGGGACACTGAAGCTTTCTTT

d_gene: .
abundance: .
len: 15
v_gene: TRBV20-1
j_gene: TRBJ2-3
CDR3aa: CSARDLAHQTDTQYF
CDR3nt: TGCAGTGCTAGAGATCTAGCCCACCAGACGGATACGCAGTATTTT

d_gene: .
abundance: many
len: 14
v_gene: TRBV9
j_gene: TRBJ2-7
CDR3aa: CASSVGTQTYEQYF
CDR3nt: TGTGCCAGCAGCGTAGGGACCCAGACCTACGAGCAGTACTTC

d_gene: .
abundance: .
len: 14
v_gene: TRBV10-3
j_gene: TRBJ1-1
CDR3aa: CAISVEGRNTEAFF
CDR3nt: TGTGCCATCAGTGTTGAGGGTCGTAACACTGAAGCTTTCTTT

d_gene: .
abundance: .
len: 14
v_gene: TRBV14
j_gene: TRBJ2-1
CDR3aa: CASGAAIPGNEQFF
CDR3nt: TGTGCCAGCGGGGCCGCTATTCCGGGAAATGAGCAGTTCTTC

d_gene: .
abundance: .
len: 17
v_gene: TRBV10-3
j_gene: TRBJ1-1
CDR3aa: CAISSGTRGDGGTEAFF
CDR3nt: TGTGCCATCAGTTCCGGGACGAGGGGGGACGGAGGCACTGAAGCTTTCTTT